These 27 T cell receptor beta chains were sequenced from one sample in a study of blood T cells in healthy people across ages. Primed by a sample-barcoded 5' primer and a J-beta primer mix, a second PCR proceeded for roughly 6 to 12 cycles. From the 5' RACE reads, TCRdb called clonotypes with MiXCR, one entry per CDR3 protein. Of roughly 680,000 distinct CDR3 sequences listed, around 49% are singletons. Sequencing was performed on blood. The receptor set was obtained from an older woman in good health.

Comments on this clonotype: This may stem from a read error, because a much larger clone lies one nucleotide away. The chain combines TRBV4-3 with TRBJ2-1; TRBD2 matches 8 bases. The J call may be mistaken, given a closer DNA end match to TRBJ2-7. The germline V gene has CDR1 LGHNA and CDR2 YSLEER. The CDR3 has 17 amino acids. CDR3 protein: CASSQELALAGYNEQYF. The CDR3 DNA is TGCGCCAGCAGCCAAGAATTGGCGCTAGCGGGCTACAATGAGCAGTACTTC.

The V gene is TRBV7-9, the J gene TRBJ1-1, with D tentatively TRBD1 (5 bases). This CDR3 comprises 13 residues. Per the germline V gene, CDR1 is SEHNR and CDR2 is FQNEAQ (reference sequence). Deletions cut 5 bases from V and 6 bases from J, with 13 bases between. The CDR3 DNA reads TGTGCCAGCAGCGTGGGGGAATGGTCTGAAGCTTTCTTT. Amino acid sequence: CASSVGEWSEAFF.

The chain has TRBV5-1 and TRBJ2-1, with D unclear. The DNA end lines up better with TRBJ2-7; the J call may be wrong. The CDR3 sequence is 16 residues long. CDR1 and CDR2 (germline): SGHRS, YFSETQ. In DNA, the CDR3 is TGCGCCAGCAGCCCGGTGACCGCATCTGCCTACAATGAGCAGTACTTC. As protein: CASSPVTASAYNEQYF.

This clonotype was detected once. This chain connects TRBV4-2 to TRBJ1-1; D unclear. Per germline, CDR1 LGHNA and CDR2 YNFKEQ. CDR3 size: 12 residues. Trimming stripped 2 bases from V and 10 bases from J, with 11 bases between. CDR3 region: CASSQKSFGAFF. In DNA, the CDR3 is TGTGCCAGCAGCCAAAAAAGTTTCGGAGCTTTCTTT.

This clonotype was seen only once. J is TRBJ2-1 and V is TRBV18, with a possible D match to TRBD1 (6 bases). The CDR3 sequence is 15 residues long. Germline V gene lookup returns CDR1 KGHSH and CDR2 LQKENI. Trimming pared 6 bases from V and 10 bases from J, leaving 22 bases between. DNA of the CDR3: TGTGCCAGCTCTCTGCAGACAGGTTCCTTGGGGGAGCAGTTCTTC. It translates to CASSLQTGSLGEQFF.

The table lists this clonotype with many counts. This rearrangement joins TRBV28 to TRBJ1-1, with a weak D call TRBD1 (5 bases). The CDR3 is made up of 13 amino acids. Germline V lookup: CDR1 MDHEN, CDR2 SYDVKM. V was clipped by 3 bases and J by 8 bases, with 13 bases between them. CDR3 nucleotide sequence: TGTGCCAGCAGTTTCAGCGCAGGGACCGAAGCTTTCTTT. Its translation: CASSFSAGTEAFF.

In this sample, this clonotype turned up a few times. The V call is TRBV6-2 or TRBV6-3, the J call TRBJ2-1; 11 positions agree with TRBD2. The germline V gene has CDR1 MNHEY and CDR2 SVGEGT. There are 15 residues in the CDR3. V lost 6 bases to trimming and J lost 6 bases; unmatched junction nucleotides: 7. Here the CDR3 reads CASSRPGLAVNEQFF. CDR3 sequence (DNA): TGTGCCAGCAGCCGACCGGGACTAGCGGTCAATGAGCAGTTCTTC.

The CDR3 here is CASSLGFLSGAVYEQYF. The CDR3 coding sequence is TGTGCCAGCAGCTTAGGGTTCCTCTCAGGGGCGGTCTACGAGCAGTACTTC. This chain joins TRBV7-9 and TRBJ2-7; D possibly corresponds to TRBD1 (6 bases). CDR3 length equals 17 residues. Trimming took 1 base from V and 3 from J, leaving 19 bases between them. In germline, CDR1 is SEHNR, CDR2 FQNEAQ (reference sequence).

This clonotype was picked up a small number of times. The chain carries TRBV5-1 and TRBJ2-3; D may be TRBD1 or TRBD2 (6 bases each). CDR1 and CDR2 (germline): SGHRS, YFSETQ. V dropped 0 bases and J dropped 1 base, with 9 bases sitting between them. The CDR3 is 15 amino acids. This CDR3 reads CASSLVGGRTDTQYF. The DNA of the CDR3 is TGCGCCAGCAGCTTGGTCGGGGGCCGCACAGATACGCAGTATTTT.

This clonotype has only a few counts. This chain connects TRBV4-2 to TRBJ2-4, with D possibly matching TRBD1 (5 bases). This CDR3 is built from 14 residues. Looked up from germline, CDR1 is LGHNA and CDR2 is YNFKEQ. Trimming pared 3 bases from V and 2 bases from J, leaving 8 bases between. CDR3 residues: CASSHPGTKNIQYF. The CDR3 DNA follows: TGTGCCAGCAGCCACCCAGGGACCAAAAACATTCAGTACTTC.

This clonotype was observed a few times. The CDR3 bases are TGCAGCGTGAACGCAGGGAACTTCTACGAGCAGTACTTC. This encodes CSVNAGNFYEQYF. The rearrangement joins TRBV29-1 to TRBJ2-7; a weak D match, TRBD1 (5 bases). From germline, CDR1 is SQVTM and CDR2 ANQGSEA. The CDR3 consists of 13 residues. Trimming stripped 6 bases from V and 3 bases from J, with 15 bases between.

The table lists this clonotype with many counts. This rearrangement joins TRBV7-4 to TRBJ2-7; D possibly uses TRBD1 or TRBD2 (6 bases each). CDR1 SGHVT and CDR2 SQSDAQ come from the germline V gene. CDR3 length: 17 residues. The V end was cut by 5 bases, the J end by 2 bases, with 22 bases between. CDR3 loop: CASSLLYRGTQPYEQYF. The CDR3 region has the DNA TGTGCCAGCAGCCTTCTATATCGGGGGACACAACCCTACGAGCAGTACTTC.

The rearrangement links TRBV5-1 to TRBJ2-2; D possibly corresponds to TRBD2 (5 bases). The CDR3 length is 13 residues. Germline-derived CDR1 and CDR2 are SGHRS and YFSETQ. Trimming cost V 4 bases and J 4 bases, with 8 bases left between them. The CDR3 protein is CASSIEGTGELFF. The CDR3 DNA follows: TGCGCCAGCAGCATCGAGGGCACCGGGGAGCTGTTTTTT.

The chain combines TRBV11-1 with TRBJ2-1; D possibly corresponds to TRBD2 (6 bases). The CDR3 sequence is 15 residues long. V gave up 5 bases and J gave up 7 bases, with 18 bases separating them. The germline V gene has CDR1 SGHAT and CDR2 FQDESV (reference sequence). For the CDR3, the DNA is TGTGCCAGCAGCCCCCCCGCGGGGAGTCAGAATGAGCAGTTCTTC. Protein product: CASSPPAGSQNEQFF.

The rearrangement joins TRBV29-1 to TRBJ1-2, with D possibly matching TRBD1 (5 bases). Looked up from germline, CDR1 is SQVTM and CDR2 is ANQGSEA. V was clipped by 3 bases and J by 7 bases, with 9 bases between them. This CDR3 comprises 11 residues. The CDR3 sequence: CSVDRVGGYTF. For the CDR3, the DNA is TGCAGCGTTGACAGGGTCGGTGGCTACACCTTC.

The chain is built from TRBV6-1 and TRBJ2-6; D possibly matches TRBD1 or TRBD2 (6 bases each). This CDR3 comprises 20 residues. The V and J ends lost 4 bases and 0 bases respectively, with 22 bases between them. Germline CDR1 and CDR2: MNHNS and SASEGT. CDR3: CASSVSLRGDTRSGANVLTF. CDR3 DNA sequence: TGTGCCAGCAGTGTAAGTCTAAGGGGGGACACCCGCTCTGGGGCCAACGTCCTGACTTTC.

The chain has TRBV5-1 and TRBJ2-5; tentatively, D is TRBD1 or TRBD2 (6 bases each). The CDR3 consists of 15 residues. CDR1 and CDR2 from the germline V gene are SGHRS and YFSETQ. V shed 2 bases and J shed 2 bases, with 13 bases lying between them. The CDR3 DNA follows: TGCGCCAGCAGCTTCGTGTGGGGGGCACAAGAGACCCAGTACTTC. Translated: CASSFVWGAQETQYF.

V and J are TRBV20-1 and TRBJ2-1; D might be TRBD1 or TRBD2, each matching 5 bases. The end of the DNA aligns better with TRBJ2-7, so the J call may be wrong. Germline-derived CDR1 and CDR2 are DFQATT and SNEGSKA (reference sequence). This CDR3 has 15 residues. CDR3 in amino acids: CSAKSGASSYNEQYF. As DNA, the CDR3 is TGCAGTGCTAAATCCGGGGCTAGCTCCTACAATGAGCAGTACTTC.

This clonotype was seen repeatedly, ten times or more. The chain combines TRBV27 with TRBJ2-3, with TRBD2 matching 7 bases. CDR3 size: 14 residues. V was pared by 8 bases and J by 3 bases, with 8 bases of the junction left unmatched. Germline assignment: CDR1 MNHEY and CDR2 SMNVEV (reference sequence). The CDR3 sequence: CASSWGGVTDTQYF. CDR3 coding DNA: TGTGCCAGCTCCTGGGGAGGGGTGACAGATACGCAGTATTTT.

V and J are TRBV21-1 and TRBJ2-4. TRBV21-1 is deemed a pseudogene. The CDR3 runs 16 residues. CDR3 sequence reads: CASSKARQLAKNIQYF. The CDR3 bases are TGTGCCAGCAGCAAAGCTAGACAGCTAGCCAAAAACATTCAGTACTTC.

V usage is TRBV7-2 and J usage is TRBJ1-2; D not certain. Germline assignment: CDR1 SGHTA and CDR2 FQGNSA. The CDR3 has 14 residues. V was clipped by 4 bases and J by 4 bases, with 13 bases between them. The CDR3 reads CASSSRSGFYGYTF. CDR3 DNA: TGTGCCAGCAGCTCCAGATCCGGCTTCTATGGCTACACCTTC.

V gene TRBV7-2 combines with J gene TRBJ2-3; TRBD2 matches 7 bases. CDR1 SGHTA and CDR2 FQGNSA come from the germline V gene. The J segment lost 1 base and the V segment lost 4 bases, leaving 5 bases of the junction unmatched. This CDR3 contains 15 residues. The CDR3 DNA sequence: TGTGCCAGCAGCTGGGCGGGAGTGGGCACAGATACGCAGTATTTT. Translated: CASSWAGVGTDTQYF.

The V and J genes are TRBV12-3 or TRBV12-4 and TRBJ1-2; no firm D call. This CDR3 has 16 amino acids. V was pared by 3 bases and J by 6 bases, with 20 bases between. The CDR3 loop reads CASSFKLGLGRHGYTF. CDR3 DNA: TGTGCCAGCAGTTTTAAGTTAGGCCTCGGGCGGCATGGCTACACCTTC.

This clonotype turned up a few times. The chain carries TRBV6-4 and TRBJ2-2; TRBD2 agrees at 8 bases. V shed 9 bases and J 7 bases; nucleotides not matched to a gene: 7. This CDR3 contains 13 residues. Germline V gene lookup returns CDR1 MRHNA and CDR2 SNTAGT. CDR3 in amino acids: CASSGTTGGELFF. The CDR3 DNA reads as TGTGCCAGTAGCGGGACAACAGGCGGGGAGCTGTTTTTT.

This clonotype was observed a single time. The chain carries TRBV3-1 and TRBJ2-5; 7 bases agree with TRBD2. This CDR3 contains 15 residues. V gave up 4 bases and J gave up 5 bases; unmatched junction bases: 10. Germline CDR1 and CDR2: LGHDT and YNNKEL (reference sequence). The CDR3, as DNA: TGTGCCAGCAGCCTACGAGCGGGAAGCCCCGAGACCCAGTACTTC. Protein product: CASSLRAGSPETQYF.

As regards this clonotype: A much bigger clone sits one base away, suggesting this may be a read error. V is TRBV7-3 and J is TRBJ1-1; TRBD1 aligns across 9 bases. The CDR3 contains 14 residues. From germline, CDR1 is SGHTA and CDR2 FQGTGA. With 4 bases clipped from V and 4 bases from J, the junction kept 4 bases outside the gene matches. Here the CDR3 reads CASSSQTGGTEAFF. The DNA for the CDR3 is TGTGCCAGCAGCTCCCAGACAGGGGGCACTGAAGCTTTCTTT.

This chain connects TRBV28 to TRBJ2-7; the match to TRBD1 covers 9 bases. This CDR3 comprises 15 residues. V gave up 6 bases and J gave up 4 bases; unmatched junction bases: 10. Germline loops: CDR1 MDHEN, CDR2 SYDVKM. CDR3 nucleotides: TGTGCCAGCAGCCGGGACAGGGCCAAAACGTACGAGCAGTACTTC. Encoded protein: CASSRDRAKTYEQYF.